This is a list of T cell receptor beta chains from one sample in a study of technical replicates of blood from a handful of donors. TCRdb's table, derived via immunoSEQ multiplex PCR, lists solely in-frame clones and lacks some. This sample yields 50,000 to 70,000 clones, of which 70% to 90% are seen a single time; 5.1% belongs to the top ten. Sequencing was done on a sample of PBMCs. The receptors were gathered from a human donor in good health. Some clones in this sample may be carry-over from other donors' samples. The CDR3 runs from the conserved cysteine through the conserved F or W. The D gene is left open where the match is weak. Only part of the rows carry a size: once, few, many, or a class if the clone is expanded.

clone size | CDR3 length | J gene | V gene | D gene | CDR3 DNA | CDR3 protein
NA | 14 | TRBJ2-5 | TRBV7-6 | NA | TGTGCCTCAGCCATCTCCGGGACTTTGGAGACCCAGTACTTC | CASAISGTLETQYF
few | 16 | TRBJ2-1 | TRBV6-4 | TRBD1 | TGTGCCAGCAGTGACTCCCCGGGACAGGGTGGTAATGAGCAGTTCTTC | CASSDSPGQGGNEQFF
NA | 15 | TRBJ2-2 | TRBV4-2 | NA | TGTGCCAGCAGTTCAACCCTCACTAGCACCGGGGAGCTGTTTTTT | CASSSTLTSTGELFF
NA | 14 | TRBJ1-4 | TRBV18 | NA | TGTGCCAGCTCACCATCTTCAGGGTACGAAAAACTGTTTTTT | CASSPSSGYEKLFF
NA | 14 | TRBJ1-2 | TRBV13 | TRBD1 | TGTGCCACGGAGGGACAGGGGGCTGACTATGGCTACACCTTC | CATEGQGADYGYTF
NA | 15 | TRBJ2-5 | TRBV2 | TRBD2 | TGTGCCAGCAGTCCACTAGCGGGGAGGCAAGAGACCCAGTACTTC | CASSPLAGRQETQYF
NA | 17 | TRBJ1-6 | TRBV5-6 | NA | TGTGCCAGCAGCGGGCTTGGCAGCAGCTCCTATAATTCACCCCTCCACTTT | CASSGLGSSSYNSPLHF
NA | 13 | TRBJ1-6 | TRBV4-3 | NA | TGCGCCAGCAGCCAAGCGGGAAATTCACCCCTCCACTTT | CASSQAGNSPLHF
NA | 15 | TRBJ2-2 | TRBV29-1 | NA | TGCAGCGTTGAAGATCCCAGAGGAAACACCGGGGAGCTGTTTTTT | CSVEDPRGNTGELFF
NA | 17 | TRBJ2-1 | TRBV7-9 | NA | TGTGCCAGCAGCCCCCAGGCGGGTGGCGGGGCGAACAATGAGCAGTTCTTC | CASSPQAGGGANNEQFF
NA | 16 | TRBJ2-4 | TRBV7-9 | NA | TGTGCCAGCAGCTCAGCCGGGGATCTAGCCAAAAACATTCAGTACTTC | CASSSAGDLAKNIQYF
NA | 16 | TRBJ2-2 | TRBV12-5 | TRBD1 | TGTGCTAGTGGCCTGGGACAGGGGGGGAACACCGGGGAGCTGTTTTTT | CASGLGQGGNTGELFF
NA | 14 | TRBJ1-1 | TRBV9 | NA | TGTGCCAGCAGCAGCGGGACCGTATCTTTTGAAGCTTTCTTT | CASSSGTVSFEAFF
NA | 16 | TRBJ2-3 | TRBV7-2 | TRBD2 | TGTGCCAGCAGCCCGGGACTAGCGGGAGGCTGGGATACGCAGTATTTT | CASSPGLAGGWDTQYF